What follows are 29 T cell receptor beta chains derived from one specimen sequenced in a study of PD-1 blockade in mismatch repair-deficient tumors. The data were produced by immunoSEQ multiplex PCR, yet TCRdb's version contains in-frame clones alone and is incomplete. The sample yields 55,000 to 85,000 clones, more than 75% seen once. The sample in question was peripheral blood, obtained 2 weeks after starting pembrolizumab. The receptors were gathered from an adult with mismatch repair-deficient cancer.

J is TRBJ2-1 and V is TRBV4-3; D is possibly TRBD2 (5 bases). CDR1 is LGHNA, CDR2 YSLEER, per germline. The V gene lost 2 bases and the J gene lost 6 bases, with 14 bases spanning the gap. The CDR3 totals 15 residues. The CDR3 loop reads CASSQTSRELNEQFF. The CDR3, as DNA: TGCGCCAGCAGCCAAACCTCGAGGGAGCTCAATGAGCAGTTCTTC.

The rearrangement links TRBV18 to TRBJ2-7; D gene unclear. The germline gives CDR1 KGHSH, CDR2 LQKENI. V lost 5 bases to trimming and J lost 5 bases, with 7 bases between them. CDR3 length: 11 residues. The CDR3 region is CASSSRDEQYF. The CDR3 coding sequence is TGTGCCAGCTCATCCCGAGACGAGCAGTACTTC.

Points on this clone: The same CDR3 arises from other DNA sequences in this sample as well. The chain links TRBV2 to TRBJ1-4; TRBD1 aligns across 9 bases. In germline, CDR1 is SNHLY, CDR2 FYNNEI. CDR3 length equals 14 residues. V shed 4 bases and J 6 bases; nucleotides not matched to a gene: 3. For the CDR3, the DNA is TGTGCCAGCAGTGCGGACAGGGGATATGAAAAACTGTTTTTT. Translated, it gives CASSADRGYEKLFF.

The chain couples TRBV11-2 to TRBJ2-5, with TRBD2 matching 11 bases. CDR3 length: 16 amino acids. V was pared by 3 bases and J by 5 bases, with 8 bases of the junction left unmatched. Per the germline V gene, CDR1 is SGHAT and CDR2 is FQNNGV. The CDR3 protein is CASSFGTSGSWETQYF. CDR3 DNA sequence: TGTGCCAGCAGCTTTGGCACTAGCGGGAGTTGGGAGACCCAGTACTTC.

This clone was found once. CDR3 DNA: TGTGCCAGCAGCTCCACCGACCCCGGAGGTGCTGAAAAACTGTTTTTT. This sequence encodes CASSSTDPGGAEKLFF. The V call is TRBV11-3, the J call TRBJ1-4; D uncertain. Germline V gives CDR1 SGHNT, CDR2 YENEEA. V was cut by 4 bases and J by 7 bases, with 19 bases left in between. This CDR3 spans 16 amino acids. The whole variable domain, remainder taken from reference TRBV11-3 and TRBJ1-4, is EAGVVQSPRYKIIEKKQPVAFWCNPISGHNTLYWYLQNLGQGPELLIRYENEEAVDDSQLPKDRFSAERLKGVDSTLKIQPAELGDSAVYLCASSSTDPGGAEKLFFGSGTQLSVL.

The CDR3 sequence is CASSPTGPQETQYF. In nucleotides, the CDR3 is TGTGCCAGCAGCCCAACCGGGCCCCAAGAGACCCAGTACTTC. The chain joins TRBV5-6 to TRBJ2-5, with no clear D. Trimming stripped 4 bases from V and 1 base from J, with 11 bases between. Germline-derived CDR1 and CDR2 are SGHDT and YYEEEE. The CDR3 spans 14 residues.

This sequence joins TRBV27 and TRBJ1-1; 7 bases match TRBD1. Germline-derived CDR1 and CDR2 are MNHEY and SMNVEV (reference sequence). The CDR3 has 16 amino acids. The J segment lost 1 base and the V segment lost 5 bases, leaving 10 bases of the junction unmatched. The CDR3 DNA reads TGTGCCAGCAGTCCCTACTCCAGGGGGGGGAACACTGAAGCTTTCTTT. Translated: CASSPYSRGGNTEAFF.

This clone was recorded once. The CDR3, as DNA: TGCGCCAGCAGCGTCTTTGCCTCGAACACCGGGGAGCTGTTTTTT. Amino acid sequence: CASSVFASNTGELFF. The V gene is TRBV10-2, the J gene TRBJ2-2; no reliable D call. Germline V gene data show CDR1 as WSHSY and CDR2 as SAAADI. This CDR3 has 15 residues. The V end lost 6 bases, the J end lost 0 bases, and 11 bases lay between the germline ends.

In its sample, this clone was seen once. The chain uses TRBV7-9 and TRBJ1-1; tentatively, D is TRBD1 (6 bases). The V gene lost 5 bases and the J gene lost 0 bases, with 19 bases spanning the gap. CDR1 is SEHNR and CDR2 is FQNEAQ in the germline V gene (reference sequence). The CDR3 is 17 amino acids. The CDR3 bases are TGTGCCAGCAGCAAACGGACAGAATGGCCCATGAACACTGAAGCTTTCTTT. Encoded protein: CASSKRTEWPMNTEAFF.

The table lists this clone with a count of one. The chain carries TRBV11-2 and TRBJ2-1; 8 nucleotides match TRBD2. V was pared by 1 base and J by 5 bases, with 1 base of the junction left unmatched. The CDR3 spans 14 residues. Germline loops: CDR1 SGHAT, CDR2 FQNNGV. Here the CDR3 DNA reads TGTGCCAGCAGCTTAGCGGGAGGGAACAATGAGCAGTTCTTC. It yields the protein CASSLAGGNNEQFF.

V usage is TRBV7-2 and J usage is TRBJ1-2, with 12 bases aligning to TRBD1. V dropped 5 bases and J dropped 7; count of bases not matched to a gene: 5. Germline V gives CDR1 SGHTA, CDR2 FQGNSA. This CDR3 spans 14 amino acids. The CDR3 loop reads CASSIGTGGFGYTF. Written as DNA, the CDR3 is TGTGCCAGCAGCATCGGGACAGGGGGCTTTGGCTACACCTTC.

The V and J genes are TRBV5-1 and TRBJ1-1, with D maybe TRBD1 (6 bases). V was shortened by 0 bases and J by 5 bases, with 17 bases between the two germline ends. This CDR3 comprises 16 residues. Germline V CDR1 and CDR2: SGHRS, YFSETQ. The DNA for the CDR3 is TGCGCCAGCAGCTTGGCCAGCGGCAGGGGAACGACTGAAGCTTTCTTT. Its translation: CASSLASGRGTTEAFF. Full variable domain (rest looked up from reference TRBV5-1 and TRBJ1-1): KAGVTQTPRYLIKTRGQQVTLSCSPISGHRSVSWYQQTPGQGLQFLFEYFSETQRNKGNFPGRFSGRQFSNSRSEMNVSTLELGDSALYLCASSLASGRGTTEAFFGQGTRLTVV.

A note on this clone: The sample holds other DNA sequences that translate to the same CDR3. The chain carries TRBV5-4 and TRBJ1-1; maybe TRBD1 (6 bases). The V and J ends lost 0 bases and 0 bases respectively, with 15 bases between them. Germline CDR1 SGHNT, CDR2 YYREEE (reference sequence). The CDR3 is 17 amino acids. The CDR3 protein is CASSLGQGSGMNTEAFF. Written as DNA, the CDR3 is TGTGCCAGCAGCTTGGGGCAGGGGTCCGGAATGAACACTGAAGCTTTCTTT. The complete variable domain, with remaining parts taken from reference TRBV5-4 and TRBJ1-1, reads ETGVTQSPTHLIKTRGQQVTLRCSSQSGHNTVSWYQQALGQGPQFIFQYYREEENGRGNFPPRFSGLQFPNYSSELNVNALELDDSALYLCASSLGQGSGMNTEAFFGQGTRLTVV.

The table lists this clone with a few counts. One end of the junction varies from germline; a read error may be responsible. The rearrangement links TRBV7-3 to TRBJ1-2; possibly TRBD1 for D (5 bases). This CDR3 has 15 amino acids. In germline, CDR1 is SGHTA, CDR2 FQGTGA. In DNA form, the CDR3 reads TGTGCCAGCAGCGTAACAGGTTCTTCGAACTATGGCTACACCTTC. Protein: CASSVTGSSNYGYTF.

V and J are TRBV18 and TRBJ2-7; TRBD1 matches at 7 bases. Germline CDR1 is KGHSH and CDR2 is LQKENI. With 3 bases clipped from V and 3 bases from J, the junction kept 8 bases outside the gene matches. The CDR3 runs 15 residues. The CDR3 DNA reads as TGTGCCAGCTCACCTAACAGGGGTGGCCTCTACGAGCAGTACTTC. This gives the protein CASSPNRGGLYEQYF. Together with reference TRBV18 and TRBJ2-7, the CDR3 gives the full variable domain: NAGVMQNPRHLVRRRGQEARLRCSPMKGHSHVYWYRQLPEEGLKFMVYLQKENIIDESGMPKERFSAEFPKEGPSILRIQQVVRGDSAAYFCASSPNRGGLYEQYFGPGTRLTVT.

The chain employs TRBV4-1 and TRBJ2-7, with 12 bases identical to TRBD2. With 4 bases clipped from V and 4 bases from J, the junction kept 2 bases outside the gene matches. The CDR3 has 14 residues. Looked up from germline, CDR1 is MGHRA and CDR2 is YSYEKL. CDR3 bases: TGCGCCAGCAGCCGGACTAGCGGGACTTACGAGCAGTACTTC. This gives the protein CASSRTSGTYEQYF.

This sequence joins TRBV7-3 and TRBJ2-7; perhaps TRBD1 as D (6 bases). The V gene's germline CDR1 is SGHTA and CDR2 FQGTGA. The CDR3 loop spans 16 amino acids. The V end was cut by 4 bases, the J end by 0 bases, with 16 bases between. Here the CDR3 reads CASSSQGTPYSYEQYF. CDR3 DNA sequence: TGTGCCAGCAGCTCACAGGGAACACCTTACTCCTACGAGCAGTACTTC.

The sample holds one count of this clone. The chain links TRBV5-1 to TRBJ1-2; 7 bases align to TRBD1. The CDR3 is 15 residues long. V shed 3 bases, J shed 4 bases, and the junction held 9 bases outside the gene matches. Germline values: CDR1 SGHRS, CDR2 YFSETQ. The CDR3 sequence: CASSSGRDSSYGYTF. CDR3 in DNA: TGCGCCAGCAGCTCAGGACGGGACAGCAGCTATGGCTACACCTTC.

J is TRBJ1-5 and V is TRBV28, with D tentatively TRBD1 (5 bases). The CDR3 has 14 amino acids. Germline V CDR1 and CDR2: MDHEN, SYDVKM. Trimming removed 7 bases at V and 0 bases at J, with 10 bases between. DNA for the CDR3: TGTGCCAGCAATAGGGGCGGTAGCAATCAGCCCCAGCATTTT. Its translation: CASNRGGSNQPQHF.

The chain combines TRBV29-1 with TRBJ2-7; D remains unclear. Germline loops: CDR1 SQVTM, CDR2 ANQGSEA. Trimming removed 4 bases from V and 0 bases from J, with 7 bases in between. The CDR3 covers 12 residues. CDR3 in DNA: TGCAGCGTTGTGGAGAGCTCCTACGAGCAGTACTTC. This translates into CSVVESSYEQYF.

The chain is built from TRBV9 and TRBJ2-1, with 9 bases aligning to TRBD2. The CDR3 runs to 15 residues. After removal of 0 bases from V and 8 bases from J, the junction contained 6 bases not matched to a gene. The germline V gene has CDR1 SGDLS and CDR2 YYNGEE. CDR3 bases: TGTGCCAGCAGCGTAGTAGCGGGAGTCCCCGATGAGCAGTTCTTC. Translation gives CASSVVAGVPDEQFF.

The rearrangement uses TRBV7-9 and TRBJ2-3; 9 nucleotides align to TRBD2. The CDR3 extends over 14 amino acids. The V gene's germline CDR1 is SEHNR and CDR2 FQNEAQ (reference sequence). V was clipped by 6 bases and J by 3 bases; unmatched bases: 4. The DNA for the CDR3 is TGTGCCAGCAGGGTAGCGGGAGCAACAGATACGCAGTATTTT. As protein: CASRVAGATDTQYF. The whole variable domain, remainder taken from reference TRBV7-9 and TRBJ2-3, is DTGVSQNPRHKITKRGQNVTFRCDPISEHNRLYWYRQTLGQGPEFLTYFQNEAQLEKSRLLSDRFSAERPKGSFSTLEIQRTEQGDSAMYLCASRVAGATDTQYFGPGTRLTVL.

The chain uses TRBV18 and TRBJ2-5; 10 bases are shared with TRBD2. Germline V CDR1 and CDR2: KGHSH, LQKENI. CDR3 length: 21 residues. The ends lost 3 bases at V and 1 base at J; junction bases unmatched: 20. DNA of the CDR3: TGTGCCAGCTCACCTTATTTGGTTAGGACTAGCGGCCTATCTTCCCAAGAGACCCAGTACTTC. This encodes CASSPYLVRTSGLSSQETQYF.

This clone was observed a few times. This chain links TRBV5-1 with TRBJ1-2; D is ambiguous. Germline CDR1 is SGHRS and CDR2 is YFSETQ. Trimming removed 0 bases at V and 2 bases at J, with 5 bases between. The CDR3 is 13 amino acids. In DNA form, the CDR3 reads TGCGCCAGCAGCTTGGAACAGAACTATGGCTACACCTTC. It yields the protein CASSLEQNYGYTF.

This clone was picked up one time. The chain combines TRBV29-1 with TRBJ1-1; no reliable D call. V lost 7 bases, J lost 0 bases, and 9 bases lay in between. This CDR3 region has 12 residues. Germline V CDR1 and CDR2: SQVTM, ANQGSEA. The CDR3 nucleotides are TGCAGCGCCCGACGGATGAACACTGAAGCTTTCTTT. As protein: CSARRMNTEAFF.

V and J are TRBV6-6 and TRBJ1-2, with TRBD1 matching over 8 bases. Germline V gene lookup returns CDR1 MNHNY and CDR2 SVGAGI (reference sequence). V shed 4 bases and J 4 bases; nucleotides not matched to a gene: 11. This CDR3 has 16 amino acids. This CDR3 reads CASSSFKRTGIYGYTF. As DNA, the CDR3 is TGTGCCAGCAGTTCCTTTAAGAGGACAGGGATCTATGGCTACACCTTC.

The chain couples TRBV9 to TRBJ2-1, with a weak D call TRBD1 (5 bases). Trimming cost V 0 bases and J 4 bases, with 8 bases left between them. Germline-derived CDR1 and CDR2 are SGDLS and YYNGEE. This CDR3 region has 14 residues. The CDR3 reads CASSVVQVYNEQFF. In nucleotides, the CDR3 is TGTGCCAGCAGCGTAGTACAGGTTTACAATGAGCAGTTCTTC.

The chain employs TRBV5-5 and TRBJ2-3; 10 bases fit TRBD1. V shed 1 base, J shed 3 bases, and the junction held 2 bases outside the gene matches. Germline V gene data show CDR1 as SGHKS and CDR2 as YYEKEE (reference sequence). CDR3 length: 15 amino acids. The CDR3 here is CASSLWGQGTDTQYF. In DNA, the CDR3 is TGTGCCAGCAGCTTGTGGGGACAGGGGACAGATACGCAGTATTTT. Full variable domain (outside the CDR3, taken from reference TRBV5-5 and TRBJ2-3): DAGVTQSPTHLIKTRGQQVTLRCSPISGHKSVSWYQQVLGQGPQFIFQYYEKEERGRGNFPDRFSARQFPNYSSELNVNALLLGDSALYLCASSLWGQGTDTQYFGPGTRLTVL.

V usage is TRBV9 and J usage is TRBJ2-3; 10 nucleotides align to TRBD2. The germline V gene has CDR1 SGDLS and CDR2 YYNGEE. Trimming took 0 bases from V and 3 from J; bases not matched to a gene: 10. This CDR3 is built from 18 residues. The CDR3 loop is CASSVVKREGLRTDTQYF. CDR3 nucleotides: TGTGCCAGCAGCGTAGTTAAGCGGGAGGGCCTTAGGACAGATACGCAGTATTTT. Full variable domain (outside the CDR3, taken from reference TRBV9 and TRBJ2-3): DSGVTQTPKHLITATGQRVTLRCSPRSGDLSVYWYQQSLDQGLQFLIQYYNGEERAKGNILERFSAQQFPDLHSELNLSSLELGDSALYFCASSVVKREGLRTDTQYFGPGTRLTVL.